Following are 25 T cell receptor beta chains from one sample sequenced in a study of blood T cell repertoires in COVID-19. Assay used: immunoSEQ multiplex PCR; TCRdb lists only in-frame clones, some missing. In the table there are around 67,000 clones, about 89% of which are singletons. Source material: peripheral blood. The receptor set was obtained from a man over 45 with active COVID-19.

This clone was detected only a few times. The chain uses TRBV7-2 and TRBJ1-1; TRBD1 might be the D (6 bases). Germline V gene sequence: CDR1 SGHTA, CDR2 FQGNSA. V lost 4 bases and J 5 bases, leaving 14 bases between the germline ends. The CDR3 sequence is 14 residues long. The CDR3 DNA reads TGTGCCAGCAGCTCAACAGGGACCTCAACTGAAGCTTTCTTT. Its protein product is CASSSTGTSTEAFF. The full variable domain, rest sourced from reference TRBV7-2 and TRBJ1-1, is GAGVSQSPSNKVTEKGKDVELRCDPISGHTALYWYRQSLGQGLEFLIYFQGNSAPDKSGLPSDRFSAERTGGSVSTLTIQRTQQEDSAVYLCASSSTGTSTEAFFGQGTRLTVV.

As to this clone: The same CDR3 arises from other DNA sequences in this sample as well. The J gene is TRBJ2-7, the V gene TRBV28; D ambiguous. V was pared by 2 bases and J by 4 bases, with 6 bases between. The germline V gene has CDR1 MDHEN and CDR2 SYDVKM. The CDR3 loop spans 12 amino acids. The CDR3: CASSLTGYEQYF. In nucleotides, the CDR3 is TGTGCCAGCAGTTTAACGGGTTACGAGCAGTACTTC.

This clone was seen once. The J gene is TRBJ1-1, the V gene TRBV7-3; TRBD1 matches at 9 bases. Trimming removed 6 bases from V and 6 bases from J; junction bases left unmatched: 17. CDR1 is SGHTA, CDR2 FQGTGA, per germline. This CDR3 comprises 17 residues. CDR3 nucleotides: TGTGCCAGCAGGTCGACCGGGACAGGGTACGGGGACGCTGAAGCTTTCTTT. Translation: CASRSTGTGYGDAEAFF.

The V and J genes are TRBV18 and TRBJ2-4; TRBD2 matches 8 bases. Germline V lookup: CDR1 KGHSH, CDR2 LQKENI. This CDR3 is built from 16 residues. V dropped 3 bases and J dropped 4; count of bases not matched to a gene: 8. CDR3 bases: TGTGCCAGCTCACCCCCCGGGGTAGCGGGGAAAAACATTCAGTACTTC. Translation: CASSPPGVAGKNIQYF.

V is TRBV4-1 and J is TRBJ1-6, with D tentatively TRBD1 (5 bases). Between the trimmed V and J ends, which lost 2 bases and 6 bases, there was a span of 11 bases. Looked up from germline, CDR1 is MGHRA and CDR2 is YSYEKL. The CDR3 length is 15 residues. The CDR3 loop is CASSQKPGPNSPLHF. The CDR3 region has the DNA TGCGCCAGCAGCCAAAAACCAGGGCCTAATTCACCCCTCCACTTT.

The chain joins TRBV6-2 or TRBV6-3 to TRBJ2-2, with TRBD2 matching over 8 bases. V shed 6 bases and J 4 bases; nucleotides not matched to a gene: 16. In germline, CDR1 is MNHEY, CDR2 SVGEGT. The CDR3 runs to 18 residues. The CDR3 spells CASSYNTAGLGPTGELFF. The CDR3 DNA follows: TGTGCCAGCAGCTATAATACCGCGGGACTAGGGCCCACCGGGGAGCTGTTTTTT.

The rearrangement links TRBV3-1 (or the pseudogene TRBV3-2) to TRBJ2-5; tentatively, D is TRBD2 (5 bases). Germline CDR1 and CDR2: LGHDT and YNNKEL (reference sequence). This CDR3 has 13 amino acids. The V and J ends lost 8 bases and 2 bases respectively, with 12 bases between them. CDR3 nucleotide sequence: TGTGCCAGCGGCAGGACTGGTCAAGAGACCCAGTACTTC. Encoded protein: CASGRTGQETQYF.

V gene TRBV6-2 or TRBV6-3 combines with J gene TRBJ1-1; D is unresolved. V was clipped by 2 bases and J by 7 bases, with 20 bases between them. Germline assignment: CDR1 MNHEY and CDR2 SVGEGT. There are 16 residues in the CDR3. The CDR3 DNA sequence: TGTGCCAGCAGTTACGGCGGGGAGGCTGACCTTTTTGAAGCTTTCTTT. Translation gives CASSYGGEADLFEAFF.

The chain joins TRBV5-6 to TRBJ1-4, with D maybe TRBD1 (6 bases). The CDR3 sequence is 18 residues long. V was shortened by 1 base and J by 0 bases, with 16 bases between the two germline ends. The germline V gene encodes CDR1 SGHDT and CDR2 YYEEEE. This chain's CDR3 is CASSLRGWGPATNEKLFF. The CDR3, as DNA: TGTGCCAGCAGCTTGAGGGGGTGGGGTCCAGCAACTAATGAAAAACTGTTTTTT.

V gene TRBV12-3 or TRBV12-4 combines with J gene TRBJ2-7; no firm D call. Trimming stripped 3 bases from V and 3 bases from J, with 9 bases between. The length of the CDR3 is 13 residues. CDR3 DNA sequence: TGTGCCAGCAGTTTTACGACAATCTACGAGCAGTACTTC. Protein: CASSFTTIYEQYF.

This chain joins TRBV27 and TRBJ2-2, with TRBD2 as a possible D gene (7 bases). Germline V gives CDR1 MNHEY, CDR2 SMNVEV (reference sequence). Trimming stripped 8 bases from V and 1 base from J, with 14 bases between. This CDR3 spans 15 amino acids. DNA of the CDR3: TGTGCCAGCGGAACAGGGAGGGGGAACACCGGGGAGCTGTTTTTT. This codes for CASGTGRGNTGELFF.

This clone appeared once. The chain is built from TRBV30 and TRBJ1-1; tentatively, D is TRBD1 (5 bases). The length of the CDR3 is 13 residues. Trimming took off 2 bases at V and 4 bases at J, with 11 bases between the two ends. Germline-derived CDR1 and CDR2 are GTSNPN and SVGIG (reference sequence). CDR3 amino acids: CAWSHSGGTEAFF. CDR3 DNA: TGTGCCTGGAGTCACTCCGGGGGCACTGAAGCTTTCTTT.

The V call is TRBV4-2, the J call TRBJ2-6; possibly TRBD1 for D (7 bases). The germline gives CDR1 LGHNA, CDR2 YNFKEQ. Trimming pared 0 bases from V and 1 base from J, leaving 10 bases between. CDR3 size: 17 residues. The CDR3 region is CASSQEPGGSGANVLTF. The CDR3, as DNA: TGTGCCAGCAGCCAAGAACCAGGGGGGTCTGGGGCCAACGTCCTGACTTTC.

This chain links TRBV24-1 with TRBJ2-7, with 7 bases that match TRBD1. This CDR3 has 13 amino acids. CDR1 KGHDR and CDR2 SFDVKD come from the germline V gene. The trim removed 5 bases at V and 6 bases at J, leaving 6 bases unmatched. CDR3 sequence: CATSGPTGREQYF. The CDR3 DNA sequence: TGTGCCACCAGTGGACCGACAGGGCGCGAGCAGTACTTC.

This clone was observed a single time. The rearrangement links TRBV6-4 to TRBJ2-7; D remains unclear. The germline V gene encodes CDR1 MRHNA and CDR2 SNTAGT. The CDR3 spans 13 residues. V was trimmed by 8 bases and J by 1 base, leaving 12 bases between them. The CDR3 DNA reads as TGTGCCAGCTCCCCCAGGTGGTCCTACGAGCAGTACTTC. It yields the protein CASSPRWSYEQYF.

The chain couples TRBV5-4 to TRBJ1-4; TRBD1 agrees at 7 bases. CDR1 and CDR2 (germline): SGHNT, YYREEE (reference sequence). The junction had 8 bases not matched to a gene; V was cut back by 0 bases and J by 0 bases. The CDR3 contains 18 residues. The CDR3 DNA is TGTGCCAGCAGCTTGGCCCACAGGGGTGCAGCAACTAATGAAAAACTGTTTTTT. It is translated as CASSLAHRGAATNEKLFF.

The rearrangement uses TRBV5-1 and TRBJ2-7, with TRBD2 identical over 10 bases. Looked up from germline, CDR1 is SGHRS and CDR2 is YFSETQ. This CDR3 is 16 amino acids long. V was pared by 4 bases and J by 4 bases, with 11 bases of the junction left unmatched. The CDR3 reads CASSTTTSGSIYEQYF. CDR3 nucleotides: TGCGCCAGCAGCACCACGACTAGCGGGTCCATTTACGAGCAGTACTTC.

J is TRBJ2-1 and V is TRBV19, with 9 bases fitting TRBD2. Germline values: CDR1 LNHDA, CDR2 SQIVND (reference sequence). The CDR3 spans 15 residues. V lost 3 bases to trimming and J lost 3 bases; unmatched junction nucleotides: 3. CDR3: CASSILAGIYNEQFF. CDR3 DNA: TGTGCCAGTAGTATTCTAGCGGGAATCTACAATGAGCAGTTCTTC.

The rearrangement joins TRBV30 to TRBJ2-1, with 8 bases identical to TRBD2. This CDR3 spans 15 amino acids. CDR1 is GTSNPN and CDR2 is SVGIG in the germline V gene (reference sequence). J lost 8 bases, V lost 3 bases, and 12 bases had no gene match. Here the CDR3 reads CAWSRGSGRSDEQFF. CDR3 coding DNA: TGTGCCTGGAGCCGCGGCAGCGGGAGATCCGATGAGCAGTTCTTC.

The V and J genes are TRBV5-8 and TRBJ2-3; no clear D gene. With 4 bases removed from V and 5 bases from J, the gap between germline ends came to 17 bases. CDR3 length: 15 amino acids. The germline CDR1 and CDR2 sequences are SGHTS and YDEGEE. The CDR3 protein is CASSPSRMTVDTQYF. The CDR3 nucleotides read TGTGCCAGCAGCCCCTCCAGGATGACCGTAGATACGCAGTATTTT.

The rearrangement joins TRBV18 to TRBJ1-5, with TRBD1 as a possible D gene (6 bases). With 1 base removed from V and 7 bases from J, the gap between germline ends came to 14 bases. The CDR3 loop spans 15 amino acids. Germline lookup yields CDR1 KGHSH and CDR2 LQKENI. The CDR3 loop reads CASSPLDTGSQPQHF. The CDR3 nucleotides are TGTGCCAGCTCACCACTGGATACAGGGAGCCAGCCCCAGCATTTT.

The genes are TRBV4-3 and TRBJ2-2; D is perhaps TRBD1 (6 bases). CDR1 and CDR2 (germline): LGHNA, YSLEER. Trimming took 1 base from V and 6 from J, leaving 18 bases between them. The CDR3 runs 17 residues. CDR3 nucleotide sequence: TGCGCCAGCAGCCAAGGTGCGTGGGGGCTAAACGCCGGGGAGCTGTTTTTT. It specifies CASSQGAWGLNAGELFF.

The genes are TRBV9 and TRBJ1-2, with 9 bases aligning to TRBD1. The CDR3 spans 15 residues. The V gene's germline CDR1 is SGDLS and CDR2 YYNGEE. Trimming removed 4 bases from V and 3 bases from J; junction bases left unmatched: 7. The CDR3 sequence: CASSPGQGIYYGYTF. The CDR3 DNA reads TGTGCCAGCAGCCCTGGACAGGGGATCTACTATGGCTACACCTTC.

The rearrangement uses TRBV6-2 or TRBV6-3 and TRBJ2-2, with D maybe TRBD1 (5 bases). The V end was cut by 4 bases, the J end by 6 bases, with 15 bases between. The CDR3 consists of 15 residues. Germline values: CDR1 MNHEY, CDR2 SVGEGT. CDR3 residues: CASSSLGRKAGELFF. The CDR3 coding sequence is TGTGCCAGCAGTTCCCTGGGGCGTAAAGCCGGGGAGCTGTTTTTT.

This clone was seen just once. The V and J genes are TRBV7-3 and TRBJ1-2; 9 positions agree with TRBD1. The CDR3 is 15 residues long. CDR1 and CDR2 from the germline V gene are SGHTA and FQGTGA. Trimming took 4 bases from V and 6 from J; bases not matched to a gene: 9. The CDR3 region is CASSSSSGTGNGYTF. The CDR3 DNA reads TGTGCCAGCAGCTCCTCATCCGGGACAGGGAATGGCTACACCTTC.